A selection of T cell receptor beta chains follows, all from one sample in a study of CD8+ T cells in alopecia areata. Repertoires were generated with immunoSEQ multiplex PCR, while TCRdb's copy carries only in-frame clones and drops some. The table includes about 260,000 clones, roughly 60% detected once. Here the sequenced sample was CD4+ T cells sorted from blood, taken around week 52, from a patient treated with tofacitinib. The receptor source for this set is a human donor with alopecia areata. Both conserved end residues are part of each CDR3. A D gene is named only where the DNA matches it firmly. A clone size is listed for some rows: how often the clone was seen (once, few, many), or a class if it is expanded.

D: .
J: TRBJ2-7
V: TRBV30
length: 13
size: .
DNA: TGTGCCTGGAGCGAGGGGACCTCCTACGAGCAGTACTTC
CDR3: CAWSEGTSYEQYF

D: .
J: TRBJ2-5
V: TRBV7-2
length: 13
size: .
DNA: TGTGCCAGCAGCTTAGCGGCAGCGGAGACCCAGTACTTC
CDR3: CASSLAAAETQYF

D: TRBD1
J: TRBJ2-3
V: TRBV29-1
length: 12
size: .
DNA: TGCAGCGCAGGGGGACAGACAGATACGCAGTATTTT
CDR3: CSAGGQTDTQYF

D: .
J: TRBJ2-1
V: TRBV15
length: 13
size: .
DNA: TGTGCCACCAGCGGGGGACTTTACAATGAGCAGTTCTTC
CDR3: CATSGGLYNEQFF

D: .
J: TRBJ2-7
V: TRBV9
length: 15
size: .
DNA: TGTGCCAGCAGCGCCGTCGCTGGGTCGTACTACGAGCAGTACTTC
CDR3: CASSAVAGSYYEQYF

D: .
J: TRBJ2-7
V: TRBV6-1
length: 11
size: .
DNA: TGTGCCAGCGCGGGCCTATACGAGCAGTACTTC
CDR3: CASAGLYEQYF

D: TRBD1
J: TRBJ2-1
V: TRBV5-1
length: 17
size: .
DNA: TGCGCCAGCAGCTCTTTCGGACAGGGGACCTCCTACAATGAGCAGTTCTTC
CDR3: CASSSFGQGTSYNEQFF

D: .
J: TRBJ2-5
V: TRBV5-1
length: 15
size: .
DNA: TGCGCCAGCAGCTCGGTTCCCGGGACAAGTGAGACCCAGTACTTC
CDR3: CASSSVPGTSETQYF

D: TRBD2
J: TRBJ2-1
V: TRBV5-1
length: 16
size: .
DNA: TGCGCCAGCAGCTTACTAGCGGGGGGCGCCTACAATGAGCAGTTCTTC
CDR3: CASSLLAGGAYNEQFF

D: .
J: TRBJ1-2
V: TRBV12-5
length: 13
size: .
DNA: TGTGCTAGTGGTCCCGGGGACAACTATGGCTACACCTTC
CDR3: CASGPGDNYGYTF

D: .
J: TRBJ2-2
V: TRBV7-6
length: 14
size: .
DNA: TGTGCCAGCAGCTTAGGGAGAGGTGTCGGGGAGCTGTTTTTT
CDR3: CASSLGRGVGELFF

D: .
J: TRBJ1-1
V: TRBV13
length: 14
size: .
DNA: TGTGCCAGCAGCTTAGGGGTCCGGGGTACTGAAGCTTTCTTT
CDR3: CASSLGVRGTEAFF

D: TRBD2
J: TRBJ2-3
V: TRBV15
length: 13
size: .
DNA: TGTGCCACCAGCAGAGATAGCGGGGCGAGGCAGTATTTT
CDR3: CATSRDSGARQYF

D: TRBD1
J: TRBJ1-4
V: TRBV7-7
length: 13
size: once
DNA: TGTGCTAGCAGCTTGGGACAGGGCTATGGACTGTTTTTT
CDR3: CASSLGQGYGLFF

D: .
J: TRBJ2-3
V: TRBV7-6
length: 17
size: .
DNA: TGTGCCAGCAGCGTATTAGGATTCCGCTCCAAGCCAGATACGCAGTATTTT
CDR3: CASSVLGFRSKPDTQYF

D: TRBD2
J: TRBJ2-1
V: TRBV7-9
length: 12
size: .
DNA: TGTGCCAGCAGCGGGACTAGCGTCGCCGAGTTCTTC
CDR3: CASSGTSVAEFF

D: TRBD1
J: TRBJ1-2
V: TRBV6-5
length: 14
size: few
DNA: TGTGCCAGCAGTTACTCGTCAGGGGGGTATGGCTACACCTTC
CDR3: CASSYSSGGYGYTF

D: TRBD1
J: TRBJ1-1
V: TRBV9
length: 15
size: .
DNA: TGTGCCAGCAGCGTCGGGACAGCTATGAACACTGAAGCTTTCTTT
CDR3: CASSVGTAMNTEAFF

D: .
J: TRBJ1-2
V: TRBV29-1
length: 13
size: .
DNA: TGCAGCGCGGAAAGGAGGGTGGCCTATGGCTACACCTTC
CDR3: CSAERRVAYGYTF

D: .
J: TRBJ1-2
V: TRBV29-1
length: 12
size: few
DNA: TGCAGCGTTGTTGTGGCAGAGTATGGCTACACCTTC
CDR3: CSVVVAEYGYTF

D: .
J: TRBJ2-4
V: TRBV7-2
length: 13
size: .
DNA: TGTGCCAGCAGCTCTCAGAGGACTAACATTCAGTACTTC
CDR3: CASSSQRTNIQYF

D: .
J: TRBJ2-3
V: TRBV9
length: 16
size: .
DNA: TGTGCCAGCAGCGTATACATCGGGATCGTGGCCGATACGCAGTATTTT
CDR3: CASSVYIGIVADTQYF

D: .
J: TRBJ2-1
V: TRBV30
length: 13
size: .
DNA: TGTGCCTGGAGTGCCCCCGTCGGGCGGGCCAAGTTCTTC
CDR3: CAWSAPVGRAKFF

D: .
J: TRBJ1-5
V: TRBV10-3
length: 14
size: .
DNA: TGTGCCATCAGTGATGGCGTTAGCAATCAGCCCCAGCATTTT
CDR3: CAISDGVSNQPQHF

D: .
J: TRBJ2-4
V: TRBV4-1
length: 15
size: .
DNA: TGCGCCAGCAGCCAAGTTGGACCCCGCGGGAACATTCAGTACTTC
CDR3: CASSQVGPRGNIQYF

D: .
J: TRBJ2-1
V: TRBV7-2
length: 15
size: .
DNA: TGTGCCAGCAGCTTGGTGGGGGGGCGCTACAATGAGCAGTTCTTC
CDR3: CASSLVGGRYNEQFF

D: .
J: TRBJ1-1
V: TRBV7-9
length: 13
size: few
DNA: TGTGCCAGCAGCTTAGTCAAGAACACTGAAGCTTTCTTT
CDR3: CASSLVKNTEAFF

D: .
J: TRBJ2-5
V: TRBV29-1
length: 13
size: .
DNA: TGCAGCGTTGAAGGGCTAGGGGGGGAGACCCAGTACTTC
CDR3: CSVEGLGGETQYF

D: TRBD1
J: TRBJ2-6
V: TRBV30
length: 16
size: .
DNA: TGTGCCTGGAGGGGACAGGGAGGCCCTGGGGCCAACGTCCTGACTTTC
CDR3: CAWRGQGGPGANVLTF

D: .
J: TRBJ1-2
V: TRBV9
length: 13
size: .
DNA: TGTGCCAGCAGCGTAGGTCAGGGGTATGGCTACACCTTC
CDR3: CASSVGQGYGYTF

D: .
J: TRBJ1-5
V: TRBV29-1
length: 14
size: .
DNA: TGCAGCGTTTCCGTAGCCGATAGCAATCAGCCCCAGCATTTT
CDR3: CSVSVADSNQPQHF

D: .
J: TRBJ2-3
V: TRBV29-1
length: 15
size: .
DNA: TGCAGCGTGACGGCGAACACGGGACCCACAGATACGCAGTATTTT
CDR3: CSVTANTGPTDTQYF

D: TRBD1
J: TRBJ2-2
V: TRBV5-1
length: 15
size: .
DNA: TGCGCCAGCAGCCCTCGGACAGGGGACACCGGGGAGCTGTTTTTT
CDR3: CASSPRTGDTGELFF